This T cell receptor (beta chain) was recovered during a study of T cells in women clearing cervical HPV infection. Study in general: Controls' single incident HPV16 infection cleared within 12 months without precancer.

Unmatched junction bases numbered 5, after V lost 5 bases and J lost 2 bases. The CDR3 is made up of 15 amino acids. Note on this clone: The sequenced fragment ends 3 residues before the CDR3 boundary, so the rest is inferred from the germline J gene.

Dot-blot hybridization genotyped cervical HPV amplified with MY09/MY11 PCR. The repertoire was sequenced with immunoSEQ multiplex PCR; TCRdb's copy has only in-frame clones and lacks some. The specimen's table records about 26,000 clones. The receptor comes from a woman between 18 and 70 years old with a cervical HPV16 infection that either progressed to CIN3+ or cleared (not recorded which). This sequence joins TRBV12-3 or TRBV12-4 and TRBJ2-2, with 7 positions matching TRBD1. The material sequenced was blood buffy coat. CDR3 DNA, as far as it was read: TGTGCCAGCAGTATCGGGACAGTTAACACCGGGGAG. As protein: CASSIGTVNTGE. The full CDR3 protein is CASSIGTVNTGELFF.